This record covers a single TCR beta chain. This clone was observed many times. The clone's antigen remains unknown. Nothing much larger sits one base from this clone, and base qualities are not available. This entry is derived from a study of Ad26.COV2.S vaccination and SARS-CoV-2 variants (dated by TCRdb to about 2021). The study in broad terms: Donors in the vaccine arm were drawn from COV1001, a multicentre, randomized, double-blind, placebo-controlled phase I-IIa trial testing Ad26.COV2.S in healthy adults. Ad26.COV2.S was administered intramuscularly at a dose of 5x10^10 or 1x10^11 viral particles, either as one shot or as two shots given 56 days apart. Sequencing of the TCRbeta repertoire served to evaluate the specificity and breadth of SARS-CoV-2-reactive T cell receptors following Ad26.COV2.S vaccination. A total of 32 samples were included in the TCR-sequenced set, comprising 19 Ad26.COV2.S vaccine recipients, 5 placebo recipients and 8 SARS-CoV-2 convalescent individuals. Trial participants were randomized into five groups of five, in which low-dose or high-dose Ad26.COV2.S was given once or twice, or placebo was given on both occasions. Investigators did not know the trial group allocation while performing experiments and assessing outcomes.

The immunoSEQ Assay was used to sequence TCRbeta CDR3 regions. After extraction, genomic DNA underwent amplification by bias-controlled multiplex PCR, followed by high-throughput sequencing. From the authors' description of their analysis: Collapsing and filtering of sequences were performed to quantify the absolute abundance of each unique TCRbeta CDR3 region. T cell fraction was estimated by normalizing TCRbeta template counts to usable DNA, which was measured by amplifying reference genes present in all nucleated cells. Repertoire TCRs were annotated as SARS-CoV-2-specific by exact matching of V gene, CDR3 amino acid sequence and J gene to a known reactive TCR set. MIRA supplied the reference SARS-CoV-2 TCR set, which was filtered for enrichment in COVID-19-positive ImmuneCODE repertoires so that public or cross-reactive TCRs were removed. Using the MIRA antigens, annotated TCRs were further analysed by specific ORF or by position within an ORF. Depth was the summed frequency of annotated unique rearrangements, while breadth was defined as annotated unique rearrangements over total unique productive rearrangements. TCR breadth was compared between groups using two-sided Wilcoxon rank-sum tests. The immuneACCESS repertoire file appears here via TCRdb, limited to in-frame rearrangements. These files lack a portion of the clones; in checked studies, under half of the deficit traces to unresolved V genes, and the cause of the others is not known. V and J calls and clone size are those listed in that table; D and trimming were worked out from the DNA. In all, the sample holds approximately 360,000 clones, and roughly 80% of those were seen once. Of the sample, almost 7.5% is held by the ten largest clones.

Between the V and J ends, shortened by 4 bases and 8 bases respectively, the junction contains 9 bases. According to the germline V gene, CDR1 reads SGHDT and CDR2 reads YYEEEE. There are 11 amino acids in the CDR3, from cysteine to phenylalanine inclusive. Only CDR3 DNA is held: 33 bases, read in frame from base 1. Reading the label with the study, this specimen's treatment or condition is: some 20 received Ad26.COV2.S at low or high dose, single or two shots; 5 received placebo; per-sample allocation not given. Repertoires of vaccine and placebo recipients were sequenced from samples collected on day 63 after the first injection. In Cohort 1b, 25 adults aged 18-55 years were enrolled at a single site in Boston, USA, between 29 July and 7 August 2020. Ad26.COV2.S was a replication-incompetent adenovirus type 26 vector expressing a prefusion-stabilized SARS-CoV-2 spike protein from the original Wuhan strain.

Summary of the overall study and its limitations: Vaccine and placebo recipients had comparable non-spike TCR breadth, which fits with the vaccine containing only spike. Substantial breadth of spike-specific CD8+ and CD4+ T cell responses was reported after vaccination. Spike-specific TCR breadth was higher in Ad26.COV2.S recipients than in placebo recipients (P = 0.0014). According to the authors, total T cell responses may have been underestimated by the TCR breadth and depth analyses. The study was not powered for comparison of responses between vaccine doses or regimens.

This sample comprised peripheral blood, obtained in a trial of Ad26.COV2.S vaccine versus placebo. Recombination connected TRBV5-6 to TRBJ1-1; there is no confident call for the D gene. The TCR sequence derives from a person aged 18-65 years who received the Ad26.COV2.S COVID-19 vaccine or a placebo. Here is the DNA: TGTGCCAGCAGCCTGGGCCGGGAAGCTTTCTTT. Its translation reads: CASSLGREAFF.